These 8 T cell receptor beta chains were all obtained from the same sample, sequenced in a study of T-cell reconstitution after alpha-beta-depleted transplantation in children. As it was prepared, the TCRbeta library received unique molecular identifiers. TCRdb reprocessed the PCR reads via MiXCR and lists one record per CDR3 protein. The sample includes about 580,000 distinct CDR3 sequences, approximately 22% of them seen just once. The sample here was PBMCs, mostly from graft donor cells, taken 360 days after TCRalphabeta/CD19-depleted stem cell transplant. All receptors derive from a boy in the first two years of life who had a stem cell transplant for acute myeloid leukemia, so the T cells may come from the graft donor.

The chain has TRBV20-1 and TRBJ2-5; TRBD1 is a possible D gene (5 bases). Per the germline V gene, CDR1 is DFQATT and CDR2 is SNEGSKA (reference sequence). CDR3 length: 18 amino acids. Trimming shortened V by 1 base and J by 2 bases, and 23 bases separated the two germline ends. CDR3: CSARAPSSLYRSQETQYF. CDR3 DNA sequence: TGCAGTGCTAGAGCTCCTTCCTCGCTCTACAGGTCTCAAGAGACCCAGTACTTC.

This chain uses TRBV11-2 with TRBJ2-3; 12 nucleotides match TRBD2. CDR1 is SGHAT, CDR2 FQNNGV, per germline. The CDR3 contains 18 residues. Germline trimming cut 1 base from V and 0 bases from J; bases unmatched to any gene: 5. CDR3 sequence: CASSLGTSGDLSTDTQYF. CDR3 in DNA: TGTGCCAGCAGCTTAGGGACTAGCGGGGACCTTAGCACAGATACGCAGTATTTT.

This clonotype was detected a few times. The J gene is TRBJ2-2, the V gene TRBV20-1; TRBD1 aligns across 8 bases. V shed 0 bases and J 9 bases; nucleotides not matched to a gene: 9. CDR3 length: 15 amino acids. Germline values: CDR1 DFQATT, CDR2 SNEGSKA (reference sequence). As DNA, the CDR3 is TGCAGTGCTAGAGAATCGACAGGGGAGGACCGGGAGCTGTTTTTT. This translates into CSARESTGEDRELFF.

The CDR3 loop reads CASSPPGALNTGELFF. The CDR3, as DNA: TGCGCCAGCAGCCCCCCCGGGGCCTTGAACACCGGGGAGCTGTTTTTT. This chain uses TRBV5-1 with TRBJ2-2; D may correspond to TRBD1 or TRBD2 (5 bases each). Germline loops: CDR1 SGHRS, CDR2 YFSETQ. The CDR3 covers 16 residues. Deletions cut 4 bases from V and 1 base from J, with 14 bases between.

This clonotype has more than one count but fewer than ten. CDR3 protein: CASSISATSGSYNEQFF. The CDR3 nucleotides are TGTGCCAGCAGCATCTCGGCGACCTCGGGCTCCTACAATGAGCAGTTCTTC. This chain links TRBV11-2 with TRBJ2-1; D is uncertain. Germline assignment: CDR1 SGHAT and CDR2 FQNNGV. This CDR3 has 17 amino acids. Trimming left V 5 bases short and J 0 bases short, with 17 bases between.

This clonotype was found many times. This rearrangement joins TRBV18 to TRBJ2-7, with 7 bases fitting TRBD1. The CDR3 runs 13 residues. Germline CDR1 is KGHSH and CDR2 is LQKENI. V lost 3 bases to trimming and J lost 3 bases; unmatched junction nucleotides: 2. The CDR3 spells CASSPAGGYEQYF. The CDR3 DNA reads TGTGCCAGCTCACCGGCAGGGGGCTACGAGCAGTACTTC.

This chain joins TRBV27 and TRBJ2-7; tentative D call: TRBD1 (5 bases). V gave up 0 bases and J gave up 6 bases, with 18 bases separating them. Germline CDR1 and CDR2: MNHEY and SMNVEV (reference sequence). This CDR3 region has 16 residues. The CDR3 is CASSLSRAGKNGEQYV. Here the CDR3 DNA reads TGTGCCAGCAGTTTATCTAGGGCAGGGAAAAATGGCGAGCAGTACGTC.

This clonotype has a count of ten or more. V gene TRBV20-1 combines with J gene TRBJ1-5; weak D call: TRBD1 (5 bases). CDR3 size: 15 residues. Germline V gives CDR1 DFQATT, CDR2 SNEGSKA (reference sequence). Trimming took off 3 bases at V and 4 bases at J, with 16 bases between the two ends. The DNA for the CDR3 is TGCAGTGCTAGTCCGATGGGGCAGGTTAATCAGCCCCAGCATTTT. This encodes CSASPMGQVNQPQHF.